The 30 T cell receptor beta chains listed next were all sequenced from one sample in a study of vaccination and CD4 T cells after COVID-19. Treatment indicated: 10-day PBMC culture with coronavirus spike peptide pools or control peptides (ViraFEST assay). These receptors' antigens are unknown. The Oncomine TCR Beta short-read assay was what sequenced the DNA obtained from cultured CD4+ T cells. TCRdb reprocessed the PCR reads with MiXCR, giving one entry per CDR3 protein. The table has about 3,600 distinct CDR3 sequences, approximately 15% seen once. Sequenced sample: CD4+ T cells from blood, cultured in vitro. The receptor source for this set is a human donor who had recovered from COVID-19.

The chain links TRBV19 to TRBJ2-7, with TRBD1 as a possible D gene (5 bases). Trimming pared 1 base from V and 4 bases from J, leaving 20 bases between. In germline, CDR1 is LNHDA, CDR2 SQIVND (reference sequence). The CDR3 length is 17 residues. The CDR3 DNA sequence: TGTGCCAGTAGTATAGGACCGGAGAAGGGGAATTATTACGAGCAGTACTTC. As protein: CASSIGPEKGNYYEQYF.

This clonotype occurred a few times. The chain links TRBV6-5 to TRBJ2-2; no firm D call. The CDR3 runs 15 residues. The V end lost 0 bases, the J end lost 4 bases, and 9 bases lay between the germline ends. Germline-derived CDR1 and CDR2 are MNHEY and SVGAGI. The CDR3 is CASSYSRMGTGELFF. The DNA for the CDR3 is TGTGCCAGCAGTTACTCGAGGATGGGCACCGGGGAGCTGTTTTTT.

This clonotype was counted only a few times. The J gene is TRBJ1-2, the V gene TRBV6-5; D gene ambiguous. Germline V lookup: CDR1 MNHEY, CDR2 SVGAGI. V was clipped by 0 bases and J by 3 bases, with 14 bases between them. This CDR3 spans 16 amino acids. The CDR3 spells CASSYSLGGPYYGYTF. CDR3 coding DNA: TGTGCCAGCAGTTACTCCCTCGGTGGCCCTTACTATGGCTACACCTTC.

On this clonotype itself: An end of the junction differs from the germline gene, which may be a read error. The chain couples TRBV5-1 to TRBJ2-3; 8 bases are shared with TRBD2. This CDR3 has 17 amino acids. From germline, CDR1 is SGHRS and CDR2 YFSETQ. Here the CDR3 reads CASSTGRSGISTDTQYF. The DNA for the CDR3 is TGCGCCAGCAGCACGGGTCGTAGCGGGATTAGCACAGACACGCAGTATTTT. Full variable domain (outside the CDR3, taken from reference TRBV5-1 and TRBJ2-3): KAGVTQTPRYLIKTRGQQVTLSCSPISGHRSVSWYQQTPGQGLQFLFEYFSETQRNKGNFPGRFSGRQFSNSRSEMNVSTLELGDSALYLCASSTGRSGISTDTQYFGPGTRLTVL.

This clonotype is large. CDR3 amino acids: CASSSRQSDTEAFF. The CDR3 nucleotides read TGTGCCAGCAGCTCACGACAGTCTGACACTGAAGCTTTCTTT. The chain uses TRBV6-1 and TRBJ1-1, with a possible D match to TRBD1 (5 bases). Per germline, CDR1 MNHNS and CDR2 SASEGT. This CDR3 is built from 14 residues. Trimming removed 6 bases at V and 3 bases at J, with 14 bases between.

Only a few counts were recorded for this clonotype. The CDR3 nucleotides are TGCAGTGCTAGAGGGACTAGCGGGGGCACCTACGAGCAGTACTTC. Its translation: CSARGTSGGTYEQYF. The chain joins TRBV20-1 to TRBJ2-7; TRBD2 aligns across 13 bases. The junction had 2 bases not matched to a gene; V was cut back by 1 base and J by 2 bases. The CDR3 sequence is 15 residues long. Germline V gives CDR1 DFQATT, CDR2 SNEGSKA (reference sequence).

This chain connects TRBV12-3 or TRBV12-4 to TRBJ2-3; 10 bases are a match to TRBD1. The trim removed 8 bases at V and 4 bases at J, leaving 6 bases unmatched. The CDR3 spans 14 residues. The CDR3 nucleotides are TGTGCCAGCCGGGACAGGGGTCGAGCAGATACGCAGTATTTT. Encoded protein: CASRDRGRADTQYF.

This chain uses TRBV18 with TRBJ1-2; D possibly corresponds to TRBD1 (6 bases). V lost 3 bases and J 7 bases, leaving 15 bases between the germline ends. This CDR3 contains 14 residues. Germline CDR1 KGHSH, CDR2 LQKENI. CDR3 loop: CASSPPEQGRGYTF. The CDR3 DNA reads TGTGCCAGCTCACCGCCAGAACAGGGTCGTGGCTACACCTTC.

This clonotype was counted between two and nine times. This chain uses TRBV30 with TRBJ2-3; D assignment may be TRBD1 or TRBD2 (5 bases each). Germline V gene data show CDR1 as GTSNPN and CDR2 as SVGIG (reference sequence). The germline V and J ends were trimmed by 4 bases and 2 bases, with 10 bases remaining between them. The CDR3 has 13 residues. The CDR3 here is CAWTGGFTDTQYF. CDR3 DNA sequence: TGTGCCTGGACTGGGGGTTTCACAGATACGCAGTATTTT.

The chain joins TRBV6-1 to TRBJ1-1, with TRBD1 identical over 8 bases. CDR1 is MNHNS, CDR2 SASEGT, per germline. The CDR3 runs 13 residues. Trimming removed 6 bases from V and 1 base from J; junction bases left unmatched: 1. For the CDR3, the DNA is TGTGCCAGCAGAGGGACAGGGAACACTGAAGCTTTCTTT. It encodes CASRGTGNTEAFF.

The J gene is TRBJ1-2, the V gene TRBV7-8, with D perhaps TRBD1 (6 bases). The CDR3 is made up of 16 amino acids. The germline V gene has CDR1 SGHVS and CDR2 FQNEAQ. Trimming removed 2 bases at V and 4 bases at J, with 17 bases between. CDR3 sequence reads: CASSLSLSRGIYGYTF. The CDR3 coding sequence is TGTGCCAGCAGCTTAAGCCTGAGCAGGGGTATCTATGGCTACACCTTC.

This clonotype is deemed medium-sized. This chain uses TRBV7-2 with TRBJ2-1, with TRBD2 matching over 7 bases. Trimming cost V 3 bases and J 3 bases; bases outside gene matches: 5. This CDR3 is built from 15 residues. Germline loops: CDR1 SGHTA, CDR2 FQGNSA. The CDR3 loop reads CASSLTGLVYNEQFF. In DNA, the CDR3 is TGTGCCAGCAGCTTGACCGGACTAGTCTACAATGAGCAGTTCTTC. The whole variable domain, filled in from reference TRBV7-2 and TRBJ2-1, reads GAGVSQSPSNKVTEKGKDVELRCDPISGHTALYWYRQSLGQGLEFLIYFQGNSAPDKSGLPSDRFSAERTGGSVSTLTIQRTQQEDSAVYLCASSLTGLVYNEQFFGPGTRLTVL.

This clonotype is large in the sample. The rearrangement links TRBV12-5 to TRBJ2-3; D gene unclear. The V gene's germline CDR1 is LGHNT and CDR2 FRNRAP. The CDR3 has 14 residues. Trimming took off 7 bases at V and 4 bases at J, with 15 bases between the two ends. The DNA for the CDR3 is TGTGCTAGTGTTGGGATGGACGGCGCAGATACGCAGTATTTT. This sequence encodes CASVGMDGADTQYF. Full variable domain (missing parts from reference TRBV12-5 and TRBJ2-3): DARVTQTPRHKVTEMGQEVTMRCQPILGHNTVFWYRQTMMQGLELLAYFRNRAPLDDSGMPKDRFSAEMPDATLATLKIQPSEPRDSAVYFCASVGMDGADTQYFGPGTRLTVL.

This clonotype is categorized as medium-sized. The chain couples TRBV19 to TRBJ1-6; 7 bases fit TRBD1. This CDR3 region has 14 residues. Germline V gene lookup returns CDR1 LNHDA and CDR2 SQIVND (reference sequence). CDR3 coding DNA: TGTGCGAGTCGGGACCCAGGGGGGGCGGCCCCCCTCCACTTT. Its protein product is CASRDPGGAAPLHF.

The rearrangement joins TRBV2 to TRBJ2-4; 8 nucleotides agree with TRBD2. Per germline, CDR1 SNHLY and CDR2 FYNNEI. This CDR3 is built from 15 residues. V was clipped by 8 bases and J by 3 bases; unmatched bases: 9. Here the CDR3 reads CASLSAGGVKNIQYF. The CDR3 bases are TGTGCCAGCCTAAGTGCGGGGGGTGTCAAAAACATTCAGTACTTC.

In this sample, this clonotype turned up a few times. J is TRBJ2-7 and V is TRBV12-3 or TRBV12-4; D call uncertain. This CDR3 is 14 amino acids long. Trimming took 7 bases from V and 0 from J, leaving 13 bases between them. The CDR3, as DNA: TGTGCCAGCACCCCCCTGTTGAGCTCCTACGAGCAGTACTTC. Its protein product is CASTPLLSSYEQYF.

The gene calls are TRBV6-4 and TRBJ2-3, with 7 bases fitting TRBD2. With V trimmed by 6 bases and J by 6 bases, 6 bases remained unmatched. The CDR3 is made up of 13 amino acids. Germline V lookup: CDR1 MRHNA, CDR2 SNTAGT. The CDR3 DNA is TGTGCCAGCAGCGACGGACTAGGGGATACGCAGTATTTT. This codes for CASSDGLGDTQYF.

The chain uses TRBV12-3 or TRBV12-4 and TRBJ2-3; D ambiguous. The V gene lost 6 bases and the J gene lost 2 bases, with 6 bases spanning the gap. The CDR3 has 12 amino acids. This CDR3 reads CASSHHTDTQYF. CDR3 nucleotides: TGTGCCAGCAGCCACCACACAGATACGCAGTATTTT.

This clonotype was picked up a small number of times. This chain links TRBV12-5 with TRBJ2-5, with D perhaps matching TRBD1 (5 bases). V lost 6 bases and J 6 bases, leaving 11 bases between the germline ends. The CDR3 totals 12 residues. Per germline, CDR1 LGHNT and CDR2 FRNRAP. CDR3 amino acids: CASGRAWQTQYF. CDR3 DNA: TGTGCTAGTGGCAGGGCCTGGCAGACCCAGTACTTC.

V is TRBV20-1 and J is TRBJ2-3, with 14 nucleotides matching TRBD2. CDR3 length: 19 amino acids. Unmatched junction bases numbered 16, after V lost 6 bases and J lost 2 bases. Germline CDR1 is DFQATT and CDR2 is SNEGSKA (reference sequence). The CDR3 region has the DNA TGCAGTGCCGCTCCAGGACTAGCGGGGGGCCCACCCGTCACAGATACGCAGTATTTT. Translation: CSAAPGLAGGPPVTDTQYF.

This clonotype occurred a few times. CDR3 loop: CASSYDTSGANVLTF. The CDR3 nucleotides read TGTGCCAGCAGCTACGACACTTCTGGGGCCAACGTCCTGACTTTC. The chain has TRBV7-9 and TRBJ2-6, with unresolved D. Germline V gene data show CDR1 as SEHNR and CDR2 as FQNEAQ (reference sequence). The germline V and J ends were trimmed by 4 bases and 1 base, with 8 bases remaining between them. The CDR3 runs to 15 residues.

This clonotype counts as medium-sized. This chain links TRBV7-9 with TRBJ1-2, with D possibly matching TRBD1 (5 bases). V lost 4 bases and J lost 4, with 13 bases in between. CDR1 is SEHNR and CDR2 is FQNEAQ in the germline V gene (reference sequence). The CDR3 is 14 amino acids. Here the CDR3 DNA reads TGTGCCAGCAGCTCCGGGACTCCCGGCTATGGCTACACCTTC. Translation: CASSSGTPGYGYTF.

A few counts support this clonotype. CDR3 coding DNA: TGTGCCAGCAGCTTGGCTTACCAGGGCAACTATGGCTACACCTTC. It codes for CASSLAYQGNYGYTF. The chain links TRBV5-4 to TRBJ1-2, with D possibly matching TRBD1 (5 bases). The CDR3 is made up of 15 amino acids. Germline lookup yields CDR1 SGHNT and CDR2 YYREEE (reference sequence). Between the trimmed V and J ends, which lost 0 bases and 2 bases, there was a span of 11 bases.

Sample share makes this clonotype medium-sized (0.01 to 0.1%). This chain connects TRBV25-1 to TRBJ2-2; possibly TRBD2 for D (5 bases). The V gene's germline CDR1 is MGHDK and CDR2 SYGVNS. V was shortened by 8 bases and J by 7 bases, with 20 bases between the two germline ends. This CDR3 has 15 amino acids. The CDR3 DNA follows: TGTGCCAGCGGGGTCCCCGGCCTCCGGGGCGGGGAGCTGTTTTTT. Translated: CASGVPGLRGGELFF. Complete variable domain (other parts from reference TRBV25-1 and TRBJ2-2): EADIYQTPRYLVIGTGKKITLECSQTMGHDKMYWYQQDPGMELHLIHYSYGVNSTEKGDLSSESTVSRIRTEHFPLTLESARPSHTSQYLCASGVPGLRGGELFFGEGSRLTVL.

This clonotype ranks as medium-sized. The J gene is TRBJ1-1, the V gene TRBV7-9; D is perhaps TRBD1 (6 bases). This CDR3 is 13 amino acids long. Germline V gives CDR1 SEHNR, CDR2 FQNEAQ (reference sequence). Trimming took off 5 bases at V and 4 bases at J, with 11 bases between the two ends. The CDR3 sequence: CASSVETGTEAFF. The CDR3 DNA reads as TGTGCCAGCAGCGTTGAGACAGGCACTGAAGCTTTCTTT.

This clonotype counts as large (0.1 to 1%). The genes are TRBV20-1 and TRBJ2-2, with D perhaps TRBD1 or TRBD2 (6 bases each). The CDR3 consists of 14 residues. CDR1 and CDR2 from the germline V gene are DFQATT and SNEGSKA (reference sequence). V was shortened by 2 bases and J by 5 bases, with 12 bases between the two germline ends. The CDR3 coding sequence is TGCAGTGCTAGACTGGGGGGCCTAACCGGGGAGCTGTTTTTT. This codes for CSARLGGLTGELFF.

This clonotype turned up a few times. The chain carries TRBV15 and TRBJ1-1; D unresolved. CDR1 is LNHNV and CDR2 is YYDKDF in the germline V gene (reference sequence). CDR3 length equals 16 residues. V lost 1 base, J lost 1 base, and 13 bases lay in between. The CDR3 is CATSRVGEAANTEAFF. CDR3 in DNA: TGTGCCACCAGCAGAGTAGGCGAGGCAGCGAACACTGAAGCTTTCTTT.

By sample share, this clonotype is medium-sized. This chain's CDR3 is CASGGGAAPDTEAFF. The CDR3, as DNA: TGTGCCAGCGGAGGCGGGGCAGCGCCGGACACTGAAGCTTTCTTT. The chain links TRBV6-1 to TRBJ1-1; D perhaps matches TRBD1 (5 bases). Germline V gene sequence: CDR1 MNHNS, CDR2 SASEGT. The length of the CDR3 is 15 residues. Trimming took off 8 bases at V and 3 bases at J, with 19 bases between the two ends.

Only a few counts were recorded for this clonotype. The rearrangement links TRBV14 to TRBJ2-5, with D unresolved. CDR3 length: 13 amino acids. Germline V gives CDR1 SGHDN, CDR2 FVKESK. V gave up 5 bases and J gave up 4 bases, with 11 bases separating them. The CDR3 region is CASSGELGETQYF. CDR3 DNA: TGTGCCAGCAGCGGCGAACTGGGAGAGACCCAGTACTTC.

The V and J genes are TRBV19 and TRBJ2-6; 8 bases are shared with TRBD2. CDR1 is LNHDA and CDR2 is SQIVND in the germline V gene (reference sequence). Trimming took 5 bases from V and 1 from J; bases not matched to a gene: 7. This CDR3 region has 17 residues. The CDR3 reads CASSLGREGSGANVLTF. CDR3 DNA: TGTGCCAGTAGTCTAGGACGGGAGGGGTCTGGGGCCAACGTCCTGACTTTC.